Many counts were recorded for the clone carrying this T cell receptor (beta chain). TCRdb reprocessed the PCR reads with MiXCR, giving one entry per CDR3 protein. This table has fewer than 350,000 distinct CDR3 sequences, over 20% appearing once. The sample comes from a study of molecular identifiers for immune sequencing clone quantification. Study-wide context: In replicates, RNA from approximately 20,000 or 100,000 naive CD8 cells was divided five ways and four parts were sequenced.

The V end was cut by 4 bases, the J end by 6 bases, with 22 bases between. Germline V gene lookup returns CDR1 MNHEY and CDR2 SVGAGI. CDR3 length: 17 amino acids. Sorted cell numbers of about 17,000 to 1,100,000, with 10%, 30% or 50% RNA, served as input for naive CD8 libraries. The chain combines TRBV6-5 with TRBJ2-1, with D tentatively TRBD2 (6 bases). The clonotype originates from a human donor in good health. Some libraries in this study had Jurkat cell RNA spiked in. Sequencing was performed on naive CD8+ T cells from blood, with Jurkat cell RNA spiked in. Subset given: FACS-sorted CD8+CD4-CCR7+CD45RA+ naive T cells. CDR3 region: CASSWGVGGATFNEQFF. In nucleotides, the CDR3 is TGTGCCAGCAGTTGGGGGGTGGGGGGAGCCACTTTCAATGAGCAGTTCTTC.